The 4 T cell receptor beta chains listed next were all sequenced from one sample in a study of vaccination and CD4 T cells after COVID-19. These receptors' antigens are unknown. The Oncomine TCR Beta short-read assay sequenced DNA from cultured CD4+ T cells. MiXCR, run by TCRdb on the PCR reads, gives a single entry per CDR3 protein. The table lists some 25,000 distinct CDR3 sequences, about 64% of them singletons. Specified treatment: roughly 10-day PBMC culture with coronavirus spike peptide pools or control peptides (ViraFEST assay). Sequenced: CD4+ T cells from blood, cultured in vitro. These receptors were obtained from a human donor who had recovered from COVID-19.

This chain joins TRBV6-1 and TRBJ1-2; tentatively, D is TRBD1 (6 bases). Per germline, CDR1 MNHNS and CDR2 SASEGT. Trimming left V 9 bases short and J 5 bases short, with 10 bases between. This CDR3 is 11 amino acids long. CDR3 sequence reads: CASTRGYGYTF. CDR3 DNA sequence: TGTGCCAGTACAAGGGGGTATGGCTACACCTTC.

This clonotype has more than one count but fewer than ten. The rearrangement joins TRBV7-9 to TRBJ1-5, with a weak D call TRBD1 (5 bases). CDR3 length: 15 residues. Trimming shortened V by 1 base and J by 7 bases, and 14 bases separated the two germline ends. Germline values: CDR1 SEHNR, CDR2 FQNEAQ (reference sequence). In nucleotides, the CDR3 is TGTGCCAGCAGCTTAGTAGAGGGGTTGGAGCAGCCCCAGCATTTT. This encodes CASSLVEGLEQPQHF.

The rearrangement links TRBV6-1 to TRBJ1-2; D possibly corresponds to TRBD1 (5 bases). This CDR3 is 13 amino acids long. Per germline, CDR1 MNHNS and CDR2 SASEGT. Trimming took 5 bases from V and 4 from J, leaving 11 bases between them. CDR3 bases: TGTGCCAGCAGTAGGGACGGAATCTATGGCTACACCTTC. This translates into CASSRDGIYGYTF.

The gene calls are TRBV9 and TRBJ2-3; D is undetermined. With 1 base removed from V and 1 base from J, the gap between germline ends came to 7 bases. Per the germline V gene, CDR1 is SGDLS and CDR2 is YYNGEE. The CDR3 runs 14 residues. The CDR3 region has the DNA TGTGCCAGCAGCGTACCAGGACGCACAGATACGCAGTATTTT. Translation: CASSVPGRTDTQYF.